This T cell receptor beta chain was recorded in a study of T-cell reconstitution after alpha-beta-depleted transplantation in children. Study-level findings and limits: Counts and diversity of T cells one year after transplant came mostly from newly produced T cells. TCRbeta diversity was high at day 60 in some patients (a result of surviving recipient T cells and thymic progenitors).

A TCRbeta library incorporating unique molecular identifiers was prepared. Via MiXCR, TCRdb re-called the PCR reads, giving one row per CDR3 protein. The repertoire holds about 830,000 distinct CDR3 sequences, with around 17% as singletons. Concerning this clonotype itself: Antigen specificity is unknown.

The germline V gene encodes CDR1 MNHEY and CDR2 SMNVEV (reference sequence). Trimming took off 4 bases at V and 2 bases at J, with 9 bases between the two ends. The CDR3 has 13 residues. The source was PBMCs, mostly from graft donor cells, collected 360 days after TCRalphabeta/CD19-depleted stem cell transplant. This clonotype was obtained from a male patient between 5 and 17 years old who had a stem cell transplant for acute lymphoblastic leukemia, so the T cells may come from the graft donor. The chain joins TRBV27 to TRBJ2-7, with unresolved D. CDR3 bases: TGTGCCAGCAGTTCCAGAACCACCTACGAGCAGTACTTC. Protein: CASSSRTTYEQYF.